This T cell receptor beta chain was identified during a study of blood T cell repertoires in COVID-19. Turning to the study itself: From the United States, Italy and Spain came samples of acute and convalescent COVID-19. The cDNA or gDNA used as material had been derived from T cells, B-cell-depleted T cells, or PBMCs.

The length of the CDR3 is 16 residues. Germline CDR1 is SQVTM and CDR2 is ANQGSEA. The ends lost 3 bases at V and 2 bases at J; junction bases unmatched: 10. This clone was detected once. Authors' methods: Estimated nucleated cell counts came from reference gene primer amplification. Sequencing used immunoSEQ multiplex PCR; TCRdb keeps in-frame clones, though not all of them. V and J calls and clone size are as listed in that table; D and trimming were resolved from the DNA. The data hold about 210,000 clones, with 92% observed a single time. The TCR originated in a man aged 30-40 years with acute or convalescent COVID-19. This chain connects TRBV29-1 to TRBJ2-7; TRBD2 matches at 10 bases. Input material: peripheral blood. The CDR3 protein is CSVEGRNSGRAYEQYF. The CDR3, as DNA: TGCAGCGTTGAGGGGCGTAACAGCGGGAGGGCCTACGAGCAGTACTTC.